This T cell receptor beta chain derives from a study of blood T cell repertoires in COVID-19. About the study: PBMCs, B-cell-depleted T cells, or T cells were the source of the cDNA or gDNA that made up the material.

Sequencing used immunoSEQ multiplex PCR; TCRdb keeps in-frame clones, though not all of them. There are fewer than 55,000 clones in the sample; approximately 80% occur only once, and about 22% lies in the top ten. Germline assignment: CDR1 LGHNA and CDR2 YNFKEQ. The CDR3 has 14 amino acids. Trimming left V 0 bases short and J 6 bases short, with 9 bases between. The chain combines TRBV4-2 with TRBJ1-3; D is undetermined. The sequence was collected from an elderly woman with COVID-19, enrolled during active disease. The sequencing sample was made of peripheral blood. The CDR3 is CASSQDRLANTIYF. CDR3 nucleotide sequence: TGTGCCAGCAGCCAAGATCGTCTAGCAAACACCATATATTTT.